This T cell receptor (beta chain) came from a study of blood T cell repertoires in COVID-19. Study overall: COVID-19 samples, acute and convalescent, were from the United States, Italy and Spain. PBMCs, B-cell-depleted T cells, or T cells were the source of the cDNA or gDNA that made up the material.

Enrolled during active infection, Seattle patients were then followed longitudinally. From germline, CDR1 is MNHNY and CDR2 SVGAGI (reference sequence). This CDR3 comprises 14 residues. Trimming took off 3 bases at V and 6 bases at J, with 11 bases between the two ends. As originally analysed: Nucleated cell number was recorded as an estimate derived from reference gene primer amplification. Method: immunoSEQ multiplex PCR; TCRdb's copy keeps in-frame clones and lacks some. V and J calls and clone size are those listed in that table; D and trimming were worked out from the DNA. The sample has 100,000 to 150,000 clones; more than 75% are singletons.

The sequenced sample was peripheral blood. The chain has TRBV6-6 and TRBJ2-2; tentatively, D is TRBD1 (5 bases). This sequence originates from a woman between 65 and 79 years old with COVID-19, enrolled during active disease. The CDR3 protein is CASSYSGFAGELFF. The DNA of the CDR3 is TGTGCCAGCAGTTATTCAGGGTTCGCCGGGGAGCTGTTTTTT.